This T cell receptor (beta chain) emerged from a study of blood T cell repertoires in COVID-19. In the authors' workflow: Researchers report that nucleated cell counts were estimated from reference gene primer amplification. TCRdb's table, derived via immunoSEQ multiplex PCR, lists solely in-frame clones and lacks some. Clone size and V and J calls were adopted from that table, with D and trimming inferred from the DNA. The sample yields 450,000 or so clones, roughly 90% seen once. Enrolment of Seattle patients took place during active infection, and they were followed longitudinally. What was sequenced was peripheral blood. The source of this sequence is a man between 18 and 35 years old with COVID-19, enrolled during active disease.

Here the CDR3 reads CASSRDSPANYGYTF. CDR3 coding DNA: TGTGCCAGCAGCCGGGACAGCCCAGCTAACTATGGCTACACCTTC. The chain has TRBV2 and TRBJ1-2, with TRBD1 identical over 7 bases. The CDR3 covers 15 residues. Germline trimming cut 6 bases from V and 0 bases from J; bases unmatched to any gene: 7. Germline CDR1 and CDR2: SNHLY and FYNNEI. Looking up the rest from reference TRBV2 and TRBJ1-2 gives the full variable domain: EPEVTQTPSHQVTQMGQEVILRCVPISNHLYFYWYRQILGQKVEFLVSFYNNEISEKSEIFDDQFSVERPDGSNFTLKIRSTKLEDSAMYFCASSRDSPANYGYTFGSGTRLTVV.